The T cell receptor (beta chain) under discussion was sequenced for a study of blood T cell repertoires in COVID-19. Study background: From the United States, Italy and Spain came samples of acute and convalescent COVID-19. Sources were T cells, B-cell-depleted T cells, or PBMCs; the material itself was cDNA or gDNA.

V gave up 0 bases and J gave up 4 bases, with 12 bases separating them. The CDR3 spans 15 residues. Germline CDR1 and CDR2: MNHEY and SMNVEV (reference sequence). As processed by the authors: From reference gene primer amplification, estimates of nucleated cell counts were derived. Using immunoSEQ multiplex PCR, the repertoire was profiled, and TCRdb retains in-frame clones only, with some absent. V and J calls plus clone size are reproduced from that table; the DNA served to infer D and trimming. The sample lists 130,000 or so clones; almost 70% were seen once. The V call is TRBV27, the J call TRBJ1-1; D might be TRBD1 (6 bases). The TCR was taken from a woman between 65 and 79 years old with acute or convalescent COVID-19. The sequenced sample consisted of peripheral blood. In nucleotides, the CDR3 is TGTGCCAGCAGTTTATCGATGACAGGTAGCACTGAAGCTTTCTTT. It specifies CASSLSMTGSTEAFF.